One sample yielded the 7 T cell receptor beta chains listed below, sequenced in a study of control samples from healthy donors and cancer patients (dated by TCRdb to between 2020 and 2021). Library construction relied on the immunoSEQ multiplex PCR assay. Held by TCRdb, this immuneACCESS table contains in-frame sequences only and omits some clones. Under half of the omission traces to an unresolved V gene where checked; the cause of the rest is unknown. A total of approximately 84,000 clones appear in this sample, roughly four fifths of them only once. The ten largest clones capture over 7.5% of the sample. Sequencing used blood. The receptors stem from a woman in her sixties or seventies in good health.

The chain employs TRBV18 and TRBJ2-7, with D possibly TRBD1 on 6 matching bases. This CDR3 spans 14 amino acids. The V and J ends lost 3 bases and 0 bases respectively, with 9 bases between them. CDR1 is KGHSH, CDR2 LQKENI, per germline. CDR3 residues: CASSPATGSYEQYF. CDR3 nucleotide sequence: TGTGCCAGCTCACCTGCGACAGGCTCCTACGAGCAGTACTTC.

A single count supports this clone. The genes are TRBV7-8 and TRBJ1-6; D may be TRBD1 (5 bases). CDR1 is SGHVS and CDR2 is FQNEAQ in the germline V gene. This CDR3 is built from 15 residues. V shed 4 bases and J shed 7 bases, with 14 bases lying between them. The CDR3 bases are TGTGCCAGCAGCTCCAACAGGAATTTGAATTCACCCCTCCACTTT. Its protein product is CASSSNRNLNSPLHF.

The CDR3 region has the DNA TGTGCCAGCAGCTTGACCGCAAGCTCCTATAATTCACCCCTCCACTTT. It is translated as CASSLTASSYNSPLHF. The chain links TRBV7-8 to TRBJ1-6, with unresolved D. CDR1 SGHVS and CDR2 FQNEAQ come from the germline V gene. Trimming shortened V by 3 bases and J by 0 bases, and 9 bases separated the two germline ends. This CDR3 comprises 16 residues.

This chain joins TRBV5-1 and TRBJ2-3; maybe TRBD1 (6 bases). CDR3 size: 15 residues. The V end was cut by 4 bases, the J end by 0 bases, with 12 bases between. Germline loops: CDR1 SGHRS, CDR2 YFSETQ. CDR3 residues: CASSLDRISTDTQYF. CDR3 nucleotides: TGCGCCAGCAGCCTAGACAGGATTAGCACAGATACGCAGTATTTT.

The chain is built from TRBV6-1 and TRBJ1-5; D call uncertain. CDR3 size: 13 residues. The germline CDR1 and CDR2 sequences are MNHNS and SASEGT. V lost 3 bases and J 2 bases, leaving 5 bases between the germline ends. The CDR3 DNA sequence: TGTGCCAGCAGTGATCAGGGCAATCAGCCCCAGCATTTT. This translates into CASSDQGNQPQHF.

This clone was detected only once. The chain is built from TRBV28 and TRBJ1-5, with a possible D match to TRBD1 (5 bases). Trimming left V 2 bases short and J 2 bases short, with 10 bases between. Germline V gene lookup returns CDR1 MDHEN and CDR2 SYDVKM. The CDR3 is 15 amino acids. DNA of the CDR3: TGTGCCAGCAGTTTAGCAAGGGGAGGCAATCAGCCCCAGCATTTT. This translates into CASSLARGGNQPQHF.

The rearrangement joins TRBV6-1 to TRBJ1-2, with D hard to call. V lost 2 bases, J lost 0 bases, and 7 bases lay in between. The CDR3 runs 14 residues. Germline assignment: CDR1 MNHNS and CDR2 SASEGT. The CDR3 DNA sequence: TGTGCCAGCAGTGAACACACTTCTAACTATGGCTACACCTTC. Translating gives CASSEHTSNYGYTF.